This T cell receptor beta chain comes out of a study of CD8+CD57+ T cells in acquired aplastic anemia. The study, taken as a whole, reports: CD8+ Simpson's diversity showed no significant patient-control difference.

Genomic DNA provided the template from which TCR beta VDJ and CDR3 profiles were obtained. TCRdb fed the reads into MiXCR, producing one record per CDR3 protein. The sample gives 200,000 to 300,000 distinct CDR3 sequences, 82% of which show up once; 40% to 55% is in the top ten. With respect to this clonotype: Its specificity is unknown.

Before being chosen for sequencing, patients had shown CD8+CD57+ cell expansion by flow cytometry. Sequencing was performed on sorted CD4+, CD8+, or CD8+CD57+ T cells (not recorded which) from PBMCs. The TCR originated in a human donor with aplastic anemia.

The CDR3 nucleotides are TGTGCCAGCACCACGGGAGCGGGGGATAACGGGCTGTACTTC. Translation: CASTTGAGDNGLYF. The chain couples TRBV9 to TRBJ2-7, with 8 bases fitting TRBD2. CDR3 size: 14 residues. The V segment lost 6 bases and the J segment 12 bases; nucleotides outside the gene matches: 17. Germline loops: CDR1 SGDLS, CDR2 YYNGEE.